This is a list of T cell receptor beta chains from one sample in a study. TCRdb processed the RT-PCR reads anew with MiXCR; each CDR3 protein has one entry. The data contain about 680,000 distinct CDR3 sequences, around 14% of them singletons. Sequencing was done on a sample of memory CD4+ T cells from blood. The receptors shown here come from a female donor in good health, serving as a healthy control. CDR3s include the opening cysteine and the closing phenylalanine or tryptophan. The order of the fields is D gene, J gene, clone size, V gene, CDR3 protein, CDR3 DNA. D genes are given only for firm matches. Clone size is given for some rows only: seen once, a few or many times, or a class if the clone is expanded.

D gene: TRBD2
J gene: TRBJ2-1
clone size: few
V gene: TRBV5-1
CDR3 protein: CASSLALAGLSNEQFF
CDR3 DNA: TGCGCCAGCAGCTTGGCACTAGCGGGACTTTCCAATGAGCAGTTCTTC

D gene: TRBD2
J gene: TRBJ2-7
clone size: few
V gene: TRBV2
CDR3 protein: CASSGGSLPYEQYF
CDR3 DNA: TGTGCCAGCAGTGGCGGGAGCCTACCCTACGAGCAGTACTTC

D gene: NA
J gene: TRBJ1-6
clone size: NA
V gene: TRBV20-1
CDR3 protein: CSASQGKNSPLHF
CDR3 DNA: TGCAGTGCTAGTCAGGGGAAGAATTCACCCCTCCACTTT

D gene: NA
J gene: TRBJ1-2
clone size: many
V gene: TRBV6-5
CDR3 protein: CASSPYGGGLYGYTF
CDR3 DNA: TGTGCCAGCAGTCCCTACGGTGGGGGTCTCTATGGCTACACCTTC

D gene: NA
J gene: TRBJ2-2
clone size: NA
V gene: TRBV5-4
CDR3 protein: CASSAPPANTGELFF
CDR3 DNA: TGTGCCAGCAGCGCCCCACCCGCTAACACCGGGGAGCTGTTTTTT

D gene: TRBD1
J gene: TRBJ1-2
clone size: many
V gene: TRBV24-1
CDR3 protein: CATGSNSDPTGNYGYTF
CDR3 DNA: TGTGCCACCGGCTCAAACTCAGACCCGACAGGGAACTATGGCTACACCTTC

D gene: TRBD1
J gene: TRBJ2-7
clone size: NA
V gene: TRBV7-8
CDR3 protein: CASSSWTGIGYEQYF
CDR3 DNA: TGTGCCAGCAGCTCCTGGACAGGGATCGGGTACGAGCAGTACTTC

D gene: TRBD1
J gene: TRBJ2-7
clone size: few
V gene: TRBV10-3
CDR3 protein: CATGGTGIFREQYF
CDR3 DNA: TGTGCCACCGGAGGGACAGGGATTTTTCGCGAGCAGTACTTC

D gene: NA
J gene: TRBJ1-1
clone size: NA
V gene: TRBV6-5
CDR3 protein: CASFWGADGDEAFF
CDR3 DNA: TGTGCCAGTTTCTGGGGGGCGGACGGCGATGAAGCTTTCTTT

D gene: TRBD1
J gene: TRBJ2-3
clone size: NA
V gene: TRBV10-3
CDR3 protein: CAISPRGRGQGTDTQYF
CDR3 DNA: TGTGCCATCAGCCCCAGGGGGAGAGGACAGGGGACAGATACGCAGTATTTT

D gene: TRBD1
J gene: TRBJ1-2
clone size: many
V gene: TRBV4-1
CDR3 protein: CASSQDPAGQGTYGYTF
CDR3 DNA: TGCGCCAGCAGCCAAGATCCGGCGGGACAGGGGACCTATGGCTACACCTTC

D gene: NA
J gene: TRBJ1-2
clone size: many
V gene: TRBV5-6
CDR3 protein: CASSDPYRVGGYTF
CDR3 DNA: TGTGCCAGCAGCGATCCCTACAGGGTAGGAGGCTACACCTTC

D gene: NA
J gene: TRBJ2-1
clone size: few
V gene: TRBV10-3
CDR3 protein: CAISDRRGSSYNEQFF
CDR3 DNA: TGTGCCATCAGTGATAGGAGGGGAAGCTCCTACAATGAGCAGTTCTTC

D gene: NA
J gene: TRBJ1-1
clone size: few
V gene: TRBV6-2/TRBV6-3
CDR3 protein: CASSYTPEGLKAFF
CDR3 DNA: TGTGCCAGCAGTTACACCCCGGAAGGCTTAAAAGCTTTCTTT

D gene: NA
J gene: TRBJ2-1
clone size: few
V gene: TRBV10-3
CDR3 protein: CAISGSSRSSYNEQFF
CDR3 DNA: TGTGCCATCAGTGGATCTAGCAGAAGCTCCTACAATGAGCAGTTCTTC

D gene: NA
J gene: TRBJ1-1
clone size: many
V gene: TRBV12-3/TRBV12-4
CDR3 protein: CASSTRQTLNTEAFF
CDR3 DNA: TGTGCCAGCAGTACCCGACAGACCCTGAACACTGAAGCTTTCTTT

D gene: TRBD1
J gene: TRBJ2-5
clone size: few
V gene: TRBV7-2
CDR3 protein: CASSPNTGGVGETQYF
CDR3 DNA: TGTGCCAGCAGCCCGAACACAGGGGGTGTCGGGGAGACCCAGTACTTC

D gene: NA
J gene: TRBJ2-5
clone size: many
V gene: TRBV5-6
CDR3 protein: CASSSVNTQYF
CDR3 DNA: TGTGCCAGCAGCTCGGTAAATACCCAGTACTTC

D gene: TRBD1
J gene: TRBJ1-4
clone size: NA
V gene: TRBV7-2
CDR3 protein: CASSKQGASSNEKLFF
CDR3 DNA: TGTGCCAGCAGCAAACAGGGGGCGAGTTCTAATGAAAAACTGTTTTTT

D gene: NA
J gene: TRBJ2-2
clone size: NA
V gene: TRBV9
CDR3 protein: CASSVGLGLVGGLGSGELFF
CDR3 DNA: TGTGCCAGCAGCGTAGGATTAGGCTTGGTAGGCGGCTTGGGCTCCGGGGAGCTGTTTTTT

D gene: NA
J gene: TRBJ1-2
clone size: NA
V gene: TRBV5-6
CDR3 protein: CASSHPGRSNYGYTF
CDR3 DNA: TGTGCCAGCAGCCACCCCGGGCGGTCGAACTATGGCTACACCTTC

D gene: NA
J gene: TRBJ2-3
clone size: few
V gene: TRBV20-1
CDR3 protein: CSARSGRGGTDTQYF
CDR3 DNA: TGCAGTGCTAGAAGTGGCAGGGGAGGTACAGATACGCAGTATTTT

D gene: TRBD1
J gene: TRBJ2-7
clone size: many
V gene: TRBV4-2
CDR3 protein: CASSPGQGSLAYEQYF
CDR3 DNA: TGTGCCAGCAGCCCAGGACAGGGTTCCCTGGCCTACGAGCAGTACTTC

D gene: TRBD1
J gene: TRBJ2-1
clone size: many
V gene: TRBV29-1
CDR3 protein: CSGRTGGSGNEQFF
CDR3 DNA: TGCAGCGGCCGTACAGGGGGCAGCGGCAATGAGCAGTTCTTC

D gene: NA
J gene: TRBJ1-6
clone size: many
V gene: TRBV6-6
CDR3 protein: CATQGQMDSPLHF
CDR3 DNA: TGTGCCACCCAAGGACAGATGGATTCACCCCTCCACTTT

D gene: NA
J gene: TRBJ1-1
clone size: NA
V gene: TRBV6-6
CDR3 protein: CASNKQDPANTEAFF
CDR3 DNA: TGTGCCAGCAATAAACAGGACCCCGCGAACACTGAAGCTTTCTTT

D gene: TRBD1
J gene: TRBJ2-2
clone size: NA
V gene: TRBV28
CDR3 protein: CASDRVNTGELFF
CDR3 DNA: TGTGCCAGTGACAGGGTCAACACCGGGGAGCTGTTTTTT